This T cell receptor beta chain appears in the sequencing data of a study of cytomegalovirus exposure and HLA in healthy donors. Overall study findings and caveats: An apparent linkage of common viral pathogens to several of the most significant clusters emerged in a later analysis. A list of around 150 TCR beta chains associated with cytomegalovirus was given. In an earlier analysis, productive rearrangement rates for most beta V segments clustered near 90% or 30%.

Points on this clone: Its antigen is undetermined.

Primers for the PCR totalled 60 Vbeta and 13 Jbeta. Repertoires were generated with immunoSEQ multiplex PCR, while TCRdb's copy carries only in-frame clones and drops some. The sample contains about 120,000 clones, about four fifths of which appear only once. V was trimmed by 0 bases and J by 8 bases, leaving 10 bases between them. The CDR3 runs to 13 residues. The germline gives CDR1 LNHDA, CDR2 SQIVND (reference sequence). The sequenced sample was PBMCs. The source of this sequence is a woman aged 55-69 years in good health and CMV-seropositive. V usage is TRBV19 and J usage is TRBJ1-1; D not certain. The CDR3 DNA reads as TGTGCCAGTAGTATAGAGCTAGGAGGCGAAGCTTTCTTT. Translated, it gives CASSIELGGEAFF.